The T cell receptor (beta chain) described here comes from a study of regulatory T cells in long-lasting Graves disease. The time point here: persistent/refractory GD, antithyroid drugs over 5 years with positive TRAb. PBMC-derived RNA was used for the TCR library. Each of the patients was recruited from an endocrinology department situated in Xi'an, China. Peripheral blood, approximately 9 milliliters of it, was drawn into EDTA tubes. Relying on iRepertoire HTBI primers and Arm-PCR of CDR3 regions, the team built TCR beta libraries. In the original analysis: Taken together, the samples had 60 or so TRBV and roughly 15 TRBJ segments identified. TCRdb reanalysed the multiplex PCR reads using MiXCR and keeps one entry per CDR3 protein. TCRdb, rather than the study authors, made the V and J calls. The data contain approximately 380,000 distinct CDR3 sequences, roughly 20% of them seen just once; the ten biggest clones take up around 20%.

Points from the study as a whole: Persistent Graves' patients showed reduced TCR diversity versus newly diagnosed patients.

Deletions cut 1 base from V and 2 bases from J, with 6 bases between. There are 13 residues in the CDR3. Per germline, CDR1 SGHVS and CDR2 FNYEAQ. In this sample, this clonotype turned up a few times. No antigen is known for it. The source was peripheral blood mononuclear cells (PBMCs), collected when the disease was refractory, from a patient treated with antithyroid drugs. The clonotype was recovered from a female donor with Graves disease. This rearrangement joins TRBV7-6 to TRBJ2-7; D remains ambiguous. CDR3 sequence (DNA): TGTGCCAGCAGCTTAGAAGGAACCTACGAGCAGTACTTC. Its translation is CASSLEGTYEQYF.